A single sample is the source of the 24 T cell receptor beta chains below, sequenced in a study of shared clonotypes between healthy human individuals (dated by TCRdb to about 2020). Library prep was done by the immunoSEQ multiplex PCR assay. TCRdb stores this immuneACCESS table with in-frame sequences only. Part of the clones is absent; in the studies checked, under half of the shortfall reflects unresolved V genes, and no reason is known for the rest. The sample data list about 2.2 million clones, and around 93% of these were observed just once. The leading ten clones occupy around 1.8% of the sample. CD8 naive samples were CD45RO-negative cells positively selected for CCR7, giving a CD45RA+CCR7+ population that excluded TemRA cells. Material for sequencing was naive CD8+ T cells from PBMCs. In light of the paper, this sample's cell subset or site label describes: CD45RA+CCR7+. These receptors were collected from a man between 18 and 29 years old in good health. Some clones in this sample may be carry-over from other donors' samples.

The chain is built from TRBV16 and TRBJ2-5; no reliable D call. Trimming took 1 base from V and 0 from J, leaving 12 bases between them. The CDR3 has 16 residues. The germline gives CDR1 KGHSY, CDR2 FQNENV. For the CDR3, the DNA is TGTGCCAGCAGCCAATTGCTAGGAGAAAACCAAGAGACCCAGTACTTC. It specifies CASSQLLGENQETQYF.

The rearrangement joins TRBV5-4 to TRBJ1-2; TRBD1 is a possible D gene (5 bases). Germline V gene sequence: CDR1 SGHNT, CDR2 YYREEE (reference sequence). V dropped 2 bases and J dropped 8 bases, with 13 bases sitting between them. This CDR3 is 13 amino acids long. Here the CDR3 reads CASSLRGGMGYTF. The CDR3 nucleotides read TGTGCCAGCAGCTTAAGGGGAGGAATGGGCTACACCTTC. Variable domain in full (rest from reference TRBV5-4 and TRBJ1-2): ETGVTQSPTHLIKTRGQQVTLRCSSQSGHNTVSWYQQALGQGPQFIFQYYREEENGRGNFPPRFSGLQFPNYSSELNVNALELDDSALYLCASSLRGGMGYTFGSGTRLTVV.

This chain connects TRBV5-1 to TRBJ2-7; 8 bases match TRBD2. V lost 2 bases to trimming and J lost 4 bases; unmatched junction nucleotides: 5. Germline lookup yields CDR1 SGHRS and CDR2 YFSETQ. This CDR3 has 14 amino acids. The CDR3 DNA reads as TGCGCCAGCAGCTTCAATCTAGCGGGTTACGAGCAGTACTTC. Amino acids: CASSFNLAGYEQYF.

The chain joins TRBV5-6 to TRBJ1-1; D unclear. V shed 1 base and J shed 4 bases, with 11 bases lying between them. The CDR3 spans 14 residues. Germline CDR1 and CDR2: SGHDT and YYEEEE. The CDR3 is CASSLISMTTEAFF. In nucleotides, the CDR3 is TGTGCCAGCAGCTTGATCAGTATGACCACTGAAGCTTTCTTT.

This chain uses TRBV6-6 with TRBJ2-5, with 8 bases fitting TRBD1. CDR1 is MNHNY, CDR2 SVGAGI, per germline (reference sequence). The CDR3 covers 12 residues. Trimming cost V 6 bases and J 4 bases; bases outside gene matches: 1. Written as DNA, the CDR3 is TGTGCCAGCAGGCAGGGGGCAGAGACCCAGTACTTC. Translation: CASRQGAETQYF.

J is TRBJ1-5 and V is TRBV11-1, with D possibly being TRBD1 (5 bases). Germline V gene lookup returns CDR1 SGHAT and CDR2 FQDESV (reference sequence). V dropped 1 base and J dropped 3 bases, with 19 bases sitting between them. The CDR3 loop spans 18 amino acids. CDR3: CASSLGGSAGTINQPQHF. In DNA form, the CDR3 reads TGTGCCAGCAGCTTAGGGGGTTCCGCGGGGACCATCAATCAGCCCCAGCATTTT. Full variable domain (outside the CDR3, taken from reference TRBV11-1 and TRBJ1-5): EAEVAQSPRYKITEKSQAVAFWCDPISGHATLYWYRQILGQGPELLVQFQDESVVDDSQLPKDRFSAERLKGVDSTLKIQPAELGDSAMYLCASSLGGSAGTINQPQHFGDGTRLSIL.

This clone has just a few counts. The chain carries TRBV10-1 and TRBJ2-7, with 10 nucleotides matching TRBD2. Germline CDR1 WNHNN, CDR2 SYGVQD (reference sequence). CDR3 size: 13 residues. J gave up 4 bases and V 6 bases, and 3 bases lay outside the gene matches. In DNA, the CDR3 is TGCGCCAGCAGCATAGCGGGAGGTTACGAGCAGTACTTC. Translating gives CASSIAGGYEQYF.

CDR3 nucleotide sequence: TGTGCCAGCAGCCTAGGACAGGGGATGAATGAGCAGTTCTTC. This translates into CASSLGQGMNEQFF. The rearrangement uses TRBV7-6 and TRBJ2-1, with TRBD1 matching over 9 bases. V was clipped by 5 bases and J by 7 bases; unmatched bases: 6. Germline CDR1 is SGHVS and CDR2 is FNYEAQ. The CDR3 is made up of 14 amino acids. Using reference TRBV7-6 and TRBJ2-1 for the parts outside the CDR3, the full variable domain is GAGVSQSPRYKVTKRGQDVALRCDPISGHVSLYWYRQALGQGPEFLTYFNYEAQQDKSGLPNDRFSAERPEGSISTLTIQRTEQRDSAMYRCASSLGQGMNEQFFGPGTRLTVL.

The chain couples TRBV15 to TRBJ2-5, with D possibly matching TRBD2 (6 bases). V was shortened by 0 bases and J by 1 base, with 15 bases between the two germline ends. The CDR3 length is 17 residues. CDR1 and CDR2 (germline): LNHNV, YYDKDF (reference sequence). The CDR3 DNA follows: TGTGCCACCAGCAGAGACCGGGACTTACGGCTCCAAGAGACCCAGTACTTC. Translated, it gives CATSRDRDLRLQETQYF.

CDR3 loop: CASSVDGGGPAGEQFF. Here the CDR3 DNA reads TGTGCCAGCAGCGTAGACGGGGGAGGGCCAGCAGGAGAGCAGTTCTTC. The chain links TRBV9 to TRBJ2-1, with TRBD2 matching over 7 bases. V was pared by 0 bases and J by 10 bases, with 13 bases of the junction left unmatched. This CDR3 region has 16 residues. Looked up from germline, CDR1 is SGDLS and CDR2 is YYNGEE.

V and J are TRBV6-1 and TRBJ1-2; D unresolved. The CDR3 is 14 amino acids. Per the germline V gene, CDR1 is MNHNS and CDR2 is SASEGT. With 3 bases removed from V and 2 bases from J, the gap between germline ends came to 10 bases. The DNA of the CDR3 is TGTGCCAGCAGTGAGTATCCGGCCAACTATGGCTACACCTTC. It yields the protein CASSEYPANYGYTF.

V usage is TRBV11-2 and J usage is TRBJ1-4; perhaps TRBD1 as D (6 bases). Germline CDR1 reads SGHAT; CDR2 reads FQNNGV. With 0 bases removed from V and 8 bases from J, the gap between germline ends came to 16 bases. The CDR3 covers 16 residues. The CDR3 bases are TGTGCCAGCAGCTTAGACCACCAGGGGCTGGAGGAAAAACTGTTTTTT. The encoded protein is CASSLDHQGLEEKLFF. The full variable domain, its missing parts supplied by reference TRBV11-2 and TRBJ1-4, is EAGVAQSPRYKIIEKRQSVAFWCNPISGHATLYWYQQILGQGPKLLIQFQNNGVVDDSQLPKDRFSAERLKGVDSTLKIQPAKLEDSAVYLCASSLDHQGLEEKLFFGSGTQLSVL.

This clone was counted a single time. J is TRBJ1-4 and V is TRBV28; TRBD1 might be the D (5 bases). Germline loops: CDR1 MDHEN, CDR2 SYDVKM. This CDR3 comprises 17 residues. V gave up 5 bases and J gave up 4 bases, with 20 bases separating them. CDR3 in amino acids: CASSQDFRTGYNEKLFF. CDR3 nucleotide sequence: TGTGCCAGCAGTCAAGACTTTCGCACAGGCTATAATGAAAAACTGTTTTTT.

The chain couples TRBV28 to TRBJ2-7; 8 bases align to TRBD2. CDR1 and CDR2 (germline): MDHEN, SYDVKM. CDR3 length: 13 amino acids. With V trimmed by 6 bases and J by 3 bases, 4 bases remained unmatched. The CDR3 region is CASRGGLVYEQYF. The CDR3 DNA sequence: TGTGCCAGCAGGGGGGGACTAGTCTACGAGCAGTACTTC. Looking up the rest from reference TRBV28 and TRBJ2-7 gives the full variable domain: DVKVTQSSRYLVKRTGEKVFLECVQDMDHENMFWYRQDPGLGLRLIYFSYDVKMKEKGDIPEGYSVSREKKERFSLILESASTNQTSMYLCASRGGLVYEQYFGPGTRLTVT.

This chain uses TRBV28 with TRBJ2-2; D possibly matches TRBD1 or TRBD2 (5 bases each). The CDR3 consists of 15 residues. V was shortened by 1 base and J by 6 bases, with 12 bases between the two germline ends. Germline V gene sequence: CDR1 MDHEN, CDR2 SYDVKM. The CDR3 protein is CASSLFGGEAGELFF. Written as DNA, the CDR3 is TGTGCCAGCAGTTTATTTGGGGGAGAGGCCGGGGAGCTGTTTTTT.

CDR3 sequence reads: CASSSTRTDSYEQYF. The CDR3 DNA reads TGTGCCAGCAGCTCAACCCGGACAGATTCCTACGAGCAGTACTTC. The chain couples TRBV7-3 to TRBJ2-7; weak D call: TRBD1 (6 bases). CDR1 and CDR2 from the germline V gene are SGHTA and FQGTGA. Trimming took 4 bases from V and 1 from J, leaving 14 bases between them. The CDR3 spans 15 residues.

The rearrangement joins TRBV10-1 to TRBJ1-1; 8 bases are shared with TRBD1. Germline values: CDR1 WNHNN, CDR2 SYGVQD (reference sequence). V gave up 0 bases and J gave up 6 bases; unmatched junction bases: 3. This CDR3 spans 14 amino acids. The CDR3 reads CASSESQQGAEAFF. As DNA, the CDR3 is TGCGCCAGCAGTGAGTCGCAACAGGGGGCTGAAGCTTTCTTT.

The gene calls are TRBV5-5 and TRBJ2-7; 9 nucleotides match TRBD2. Germline V CDR1 and CDR2: SGHKS, YYEKEE (reference sequence). The J segment lost 0 bases and the V segment lost 2 bases, leaving 3 bases of the junction unmatched. The CDR3 runs to 15 residues. CDR3 nucleotide sequence: TGTGCCAGCAGCTTAGCGGGAGGCCCCTCCTACGAGCAGTACTTC. It specifies CASSLAGGPSYEQYF.

The chain is built from TRBV4-2 and TRBJ2-2; D is uncertain. The germline V gene encodes CDR1 LGHNA and CDR2 YNFKEQ. V lost 5 bases to trimming and J lost 3 bases, with 4 bases between them. There are 12 residues in the CDR3. CDR3 region: CASSDYTGELFF. The CDR3 DNA sequence: TGTGCCAGCAGCGACTACACCGGGGAGCTGTTTTTT.

Notes on this clone: The sample has other DNA sequences that encode this CDR3 too. This chain links TRBV4-3 with TRBJ2-7; 8 bases are shared with TRBD1. The CDR3 is 15 amino acids. The germline V gene encodes CDR1 LGHNA and CDR2 YSLEER. J gave up 1 base and V 0 bases, and 2 bases lay outside the gene matches. The CDR3 DNA sequence: TGCGCCAGCAGCCAAGAAGGGACAGGTTCCTACGAGCAGTACTTC. Its translation is CASSQEGTGSYEQYF.

The chain is built from TRBV27 and TRBJ1-2, with TRBD1 identical over 9 bases. CDR1 MNHEY and CDR2 SMNVEV come from the germline V gene (reference sequence). The J segment lost 0 bases and the V segment lost 5 bases, leaving 7 bases of the junction unmatched. This CDR3 has 16 residues. The CDR3 nucleotides read TGTGCCAGCAGTATCCGGGACAGGGAGACTAACTATGGCTACACCTTC. Its translation is CASSIRDRETNYGYTF.

The rearrangement uses TRBV19 and TRBJ2-1; the D call may be TRBD1 or TRBD2 (6 bases each). The CDR3 runs 15 residues. Trimming cost V 5 bases and J 0 bases, with 11 bases left between them. CDR1 and CDR2 (germline): LNHDA, SQIVND (reference sequence). The chain's CDR3 is CASSGGRSSYNEQFF. CDR3 DNA sequence: TGTGCCAGTAGTGGGGGGCGGAGCTCCTACAATGAGCAGTTCTTC.

A few counts support this clone. This chain links TRBV25-1 with TRBJ1-4; maybe TRBD1 (5 bases). Trimming pared 1 base from V and 3 bases from J, leaving 9 bases between. Germline CDR1 and CDR2: MGHDK and SYGVNS. The CDR3 length is 15 residues. CDR3 sequence reads: CASSEWGSSNEKLFF. DNA for the CDR3: TGTGCCAGCAGTGAATGGGGCAGCTCTAATGAAAAACTGTTTTTT. Filled out from reference TRBV25-1 and TRBJ1-4, the complete variable domain reads EADIYQTPRYLVIGTGKKITLECSQTMGHDKMYWYQQDPGMELHLIHYSYGVNSTEKGDLSSESTVSRIRTEHFPLTLESARPSHTSQYLCASSEWGSSNEKLFFGSGTQLSVL.

V gene TRBV11-2 combines with J gene TRBJ2-1; D is perhaps TRBD2 (5 bases). This CDR3 contains 12 residues. Germline CDR1 is SGHAT and CDR2 is FQNNGV. V was clipped by 8 bases and J by 6 bases, with 11 bases between them. As DNA, the CDR3 is TGTGCCAGCGGGAGAGCCCCCAATGAGCAGTTCTTC. Amino acids: CASGRAPNEQFF. The full variable domain, in which reference TRBV11-2 and TRBJ2-1 provide the parts outside the CDR3, is EAGVAQSPRYKIIEKRQSVAFWCNPISGHATLYWYQQILGQGPKLLIQFQNNGVVDDSQLPKDRFSAERLKGVDSTLKIQPAKLEDSAVYLCASGRAPNEQFFGPGTRLTVL.